These 5 T cell receptor beta chains were all obtained from the same sample, sequenced in a study of blood T cell repertoires in COVID-19. The repertoire was sequenced with immunoSEQ multiplex PCR; TCRdb's copy has only in-frame clones and lacks some. Of 200,000 to 250,000 clones listed, more than 65% are singletons. What was sequenced was peripheral blood. The receptors derive from a woman of 80 years or more with acute or convalescent COVID-19.

The genes are TRBV9 and TRBJ2-5, with D possibly being TRBD2 (6 bases). V lost 0 bases to trimming and J lost 5 bases, with 11 bases between them. CDR1 and CDR2 from the germline V gene are SGDLS and YYNGEE. This CDR3 is built from 14 residues. The CDR3 bases are TGTGCCAGCAGCGTAGGGGCGGGGCGGGAGACCCAGTACTTC. Translation: CASSVGAGRETQYF.

J is TRBJ1-2 and V is TRBV3-1 (or the pseudogene TRBV3-2); D unresolved. The CDR3 extends over 13 amino acids. Trimming pared 6 bases from V and 4 bases from J, leaving 12 bases between. Germline V CDR1 and CDR2: LGHDT, YNNKEL (reference sequence). The CDR3 DNA reads as TGTGCCAGCAGTAGCAGATACTTCTATGGCTACACCTTC. Protein sequence: CASSSRYFYGYTF.

This clone was detected only once. The chain recombines TRBV7-9 with TRBJ1-5; tentatively, D is TRBD1 (5 bases). The V gene lost 2 bases and the J gene lost 2 bases, with 10 bases spanning the gap. Looked up from germline, CDR1 is SEHNR and CDR2 is FQNEAQ (reference sequence). The CDR3 length is 15 residues. Written as DNA, the CDR3 is TGTGCCAGCAGCTTACAGGGAGGTGGCAATCAGCCCCAGCATTTT. Protein product: CASSLQGGGNQPQHF.

This chain connects TRBV5-8 to TRBJ1-1; TRBD1 might be the D (5 bases). CDR1 is SGHTS and CDR2 is YDEGEE in the germline V gene. V dropped 1 base and J dropped 0 bases, with 13 bases sitting between them. CDR3 size: 16 residues. For the CDR3, the DNA is TGTGCCAGCAGCTTGCTAACAGGCCTGATGAACACTGAAGCTTTCTTT. Encoded protein: CASSLLTGLMNTEAFF.

This clone has a handful of counts. V and J are TRBV6-5 and TRBJ1-5; 9 bases agree with TRBD1. Germline trimming cut 4 bases from V and 6 bases from J; bases unmatched to any gene: 4. CDR1 is MNHEY, CDR2 SVGAGI, per germline. The CDR3 spans 14 residues. The CDR3 DNA reads as TGTGCCAGCAGTTCCACAGGGGGCTTTCAGCCCCAGCATTTT. The encoded protein is CASSSTGGFQPQHF.